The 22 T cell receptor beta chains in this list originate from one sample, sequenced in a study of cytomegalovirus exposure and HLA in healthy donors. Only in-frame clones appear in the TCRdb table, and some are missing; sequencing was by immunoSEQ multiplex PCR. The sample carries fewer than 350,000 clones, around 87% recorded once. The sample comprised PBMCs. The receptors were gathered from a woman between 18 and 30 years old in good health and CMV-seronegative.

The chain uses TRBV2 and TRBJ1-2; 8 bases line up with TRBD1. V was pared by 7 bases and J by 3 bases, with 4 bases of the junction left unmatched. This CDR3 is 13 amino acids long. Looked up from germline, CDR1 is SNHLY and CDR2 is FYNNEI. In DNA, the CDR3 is TGTGCCAGCAAGAACAGGGGGGACTATGGCTACACCTTC. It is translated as CASKNRGDYGYTF.

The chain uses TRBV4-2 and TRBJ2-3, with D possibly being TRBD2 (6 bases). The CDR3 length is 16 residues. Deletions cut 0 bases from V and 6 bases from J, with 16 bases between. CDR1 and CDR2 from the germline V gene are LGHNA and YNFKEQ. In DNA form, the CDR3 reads TGTGCCAGCAGCCAAGATTGGAGGGCCACGGCGGATACGCAGTATTTT. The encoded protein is CASSQDWRATADTQYF.

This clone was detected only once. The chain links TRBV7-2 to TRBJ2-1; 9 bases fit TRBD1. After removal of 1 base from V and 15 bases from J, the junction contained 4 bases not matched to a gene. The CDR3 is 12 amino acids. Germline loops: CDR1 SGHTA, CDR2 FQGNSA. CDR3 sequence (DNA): TGTGCCAGCAGCTTAGAGGGACAGGGACGGTTCTTC. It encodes CASSLEGQGRFF.

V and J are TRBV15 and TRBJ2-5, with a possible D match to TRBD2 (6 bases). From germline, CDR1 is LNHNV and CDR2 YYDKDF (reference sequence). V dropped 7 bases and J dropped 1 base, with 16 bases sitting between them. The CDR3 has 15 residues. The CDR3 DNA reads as TGTGCCACCACCGTCGGGCGGGGACTCCAAGAGACCCAGTACTTC. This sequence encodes CATTVGRGLQETQYF.

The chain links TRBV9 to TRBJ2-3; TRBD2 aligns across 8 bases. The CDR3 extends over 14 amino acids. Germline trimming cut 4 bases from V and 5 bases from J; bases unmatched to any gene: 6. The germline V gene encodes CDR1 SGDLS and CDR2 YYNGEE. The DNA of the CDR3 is TGTGCCAGCAGCCGTCCCGGGGGGGGAGATACGCAGTATTTT. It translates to CASSRPGGGDTQYF.

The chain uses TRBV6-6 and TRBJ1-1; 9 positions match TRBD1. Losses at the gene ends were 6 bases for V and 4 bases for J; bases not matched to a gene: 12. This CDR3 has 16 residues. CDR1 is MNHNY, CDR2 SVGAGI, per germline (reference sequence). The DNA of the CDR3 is TGTGCCAGCAGCCGGTTCACCGGGACAGGGACCACTGAAGCTTTCTTT. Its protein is CASSRFTGTGTTEAFF.

The CDR3 coding sequence is TGTGCCAGCAGCTGGTGGACGGGACTAGCGGCCTTCCCGAGCTCCTACGAGCAGTACTTC. It yields the protein CASSWWTGLAAFPSSYEQYF. The chain recombines TRBV5-4 with TRBJ2-7, with TRBD2 identical over 11 bases. The CDR3 has 20 amino acids. CDR1 is SGHNT, CDR2 YYREEE, per germline (reference sequence). Trimming at V came to 3 bases and at J to 0 bases, leaving 17 bases not matched to a gene.

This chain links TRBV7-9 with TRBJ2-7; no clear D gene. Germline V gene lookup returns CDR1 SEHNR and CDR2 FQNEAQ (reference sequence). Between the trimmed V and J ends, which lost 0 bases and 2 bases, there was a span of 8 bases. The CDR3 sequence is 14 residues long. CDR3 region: CASSLAYNAYEQYF. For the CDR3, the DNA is TGTGCCAGCAGCTTAGCTTACAATGCCTACGAGCAGTACTTC.

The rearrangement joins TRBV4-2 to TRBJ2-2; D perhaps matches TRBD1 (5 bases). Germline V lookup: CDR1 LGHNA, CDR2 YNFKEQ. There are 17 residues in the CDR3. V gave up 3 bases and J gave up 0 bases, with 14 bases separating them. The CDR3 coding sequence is TGTGCCAGCAGCCAGTCGGGCAGGGCCGCGAACACCGGGGAGCTGTTTTTT. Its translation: CASSQSGRAANTGELFF.

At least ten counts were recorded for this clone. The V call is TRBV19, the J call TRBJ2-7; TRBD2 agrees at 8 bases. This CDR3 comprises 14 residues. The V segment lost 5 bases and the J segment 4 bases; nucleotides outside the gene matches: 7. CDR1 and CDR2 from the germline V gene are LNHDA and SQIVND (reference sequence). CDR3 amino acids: CASSPSGSTYEQYF. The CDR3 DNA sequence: TGTGCCAGTAGTCCCAGCGGGAGTACGTACGAGCAGTACTTC.

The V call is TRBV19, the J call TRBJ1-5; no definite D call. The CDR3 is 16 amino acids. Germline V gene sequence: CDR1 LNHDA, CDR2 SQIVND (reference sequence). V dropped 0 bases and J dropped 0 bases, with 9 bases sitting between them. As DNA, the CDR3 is TGTGCCAGTAGTATAGATGACTTGCTTAGCAATCAGCCCCAGCATTTT. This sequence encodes CASSIDDLLSNQPQHF.

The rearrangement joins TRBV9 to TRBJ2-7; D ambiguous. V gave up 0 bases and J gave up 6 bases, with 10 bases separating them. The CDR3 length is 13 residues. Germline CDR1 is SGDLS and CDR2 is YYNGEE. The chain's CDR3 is CASSVGEALEQYF. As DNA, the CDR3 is TGTGCCAGCAGCGTAGGCGAGGCTCTCGAGCAGTACTTC. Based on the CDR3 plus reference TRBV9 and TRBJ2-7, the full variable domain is DSGVTQTPKHLITATGQRVTLRCSPRSGDLSVYWYQQSLDQGLQFLIQYYNGEERAKGNILERFSAQQFPDLHSELNLSSLELGDSALYFCASSVGEALEQYFGPGTRLTVT.

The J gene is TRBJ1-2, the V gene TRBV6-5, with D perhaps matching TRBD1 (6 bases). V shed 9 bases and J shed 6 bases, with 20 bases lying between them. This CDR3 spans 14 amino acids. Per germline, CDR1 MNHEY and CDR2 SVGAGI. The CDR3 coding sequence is TGTGCCAGTAAGATGGGGGGGCAGGGGCATGGCTACACCTTC. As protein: CASKMGGQGHGYTF.

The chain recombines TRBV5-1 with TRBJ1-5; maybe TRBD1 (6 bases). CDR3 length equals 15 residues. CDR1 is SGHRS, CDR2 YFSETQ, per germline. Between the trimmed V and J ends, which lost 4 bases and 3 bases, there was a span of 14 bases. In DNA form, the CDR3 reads TGCGCCAGCAGCATTACCGGACAGACCAATCAGCCCCAGCATTTT. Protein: CASSITGQTNQPQHF.

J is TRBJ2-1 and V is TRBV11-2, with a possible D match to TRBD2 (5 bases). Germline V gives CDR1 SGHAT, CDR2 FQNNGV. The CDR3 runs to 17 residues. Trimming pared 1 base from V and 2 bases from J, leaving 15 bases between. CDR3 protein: CASSLAGGLIPYNEQFF. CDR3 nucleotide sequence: TGTGCCAGCAGCTTAGCTGGCGGACTGATCCCCTACAATGAGCAGTTCTTC.

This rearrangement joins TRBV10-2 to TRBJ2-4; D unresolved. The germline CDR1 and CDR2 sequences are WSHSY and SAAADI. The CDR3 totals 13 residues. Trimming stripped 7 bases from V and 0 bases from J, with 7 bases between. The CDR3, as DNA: TGCGCCAGCAATCCCATAGCCAAAAACATTCAGTACTTC. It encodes CASNPIAKNIQYF.

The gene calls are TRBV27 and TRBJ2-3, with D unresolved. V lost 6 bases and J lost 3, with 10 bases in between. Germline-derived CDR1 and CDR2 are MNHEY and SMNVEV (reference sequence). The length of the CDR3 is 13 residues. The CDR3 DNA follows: TGTGCCAGCAGACCTCACTTGACAGATACGCAGTATTTT. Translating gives CASRPHLTDTQYF.

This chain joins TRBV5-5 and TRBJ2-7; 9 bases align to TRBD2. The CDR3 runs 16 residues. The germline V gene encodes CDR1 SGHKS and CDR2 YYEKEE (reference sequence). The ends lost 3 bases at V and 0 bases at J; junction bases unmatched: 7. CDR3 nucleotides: TGTGCCAGCAGCTACCAGCGGGGGGACAGCTCCTACGAGCAGTACTTC. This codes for CASSYQRGDSSYEQYF.

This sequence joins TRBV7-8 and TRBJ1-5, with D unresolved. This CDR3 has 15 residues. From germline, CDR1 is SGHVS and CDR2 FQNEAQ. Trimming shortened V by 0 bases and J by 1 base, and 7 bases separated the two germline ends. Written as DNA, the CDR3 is TGTGCCAGCAGCTTAGCGGAGGCCAGCAATCAGCCCCAGCATTTT. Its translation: CASSLAEASNQPQHF.

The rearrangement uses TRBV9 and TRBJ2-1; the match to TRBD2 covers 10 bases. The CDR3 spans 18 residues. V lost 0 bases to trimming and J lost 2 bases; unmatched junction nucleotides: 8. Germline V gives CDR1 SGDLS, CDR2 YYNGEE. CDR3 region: CASSVVSSSGSPYNEQFF. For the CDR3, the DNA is TGTGCCAGCAGCGTAGTTTCGTCTAGCGGGAGTCCCTACAATGAGCAGTTCTTC.

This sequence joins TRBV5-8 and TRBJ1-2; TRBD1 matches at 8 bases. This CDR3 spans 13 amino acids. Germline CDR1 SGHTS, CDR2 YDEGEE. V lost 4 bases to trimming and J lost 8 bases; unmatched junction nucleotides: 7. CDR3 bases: TGTGCCAGCAGCATCAGGGGGCGCGAAGGCTACACCTTC. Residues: CASSIRGREGYTF.

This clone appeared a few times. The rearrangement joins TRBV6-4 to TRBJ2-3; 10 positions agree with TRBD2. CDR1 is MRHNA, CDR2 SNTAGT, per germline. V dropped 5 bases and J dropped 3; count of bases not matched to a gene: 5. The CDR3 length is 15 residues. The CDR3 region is CASSPTSGTTDTQYF. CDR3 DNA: TGTGCCAGCAGTCCAACTAGCGGGACTACAGATACGCAGTATTTT.